The sequence of this TCR beta chain was determined in a study of CD8+CD57+ T cells in acquired aplastic anemia. Sequenced patients had shown CD8+CD57+ cell expansion by flow cytometry. Every patient presented with severe acquired aplastic anemia. TCR beta VDJ and CDR3 profiling used genomic DNA as template. MiXCR was run by TCRdb on the reads, yielding one entry per CDR3 protein. The sample has about half a million distinct CDR3 sequences; around 33% are singletons. This clonotype was recorded many times. What it binds is not known. Whole-study results and caveats: Patients and healthy controls showed no significant CD8+ Simpson's diversity difference. Patients and controls were found to share over 25 CD8+ CDR3 sequences.

The sequenced material came from sorted CD4+, CD8+, or CD8+CD57+ T cells (not recorded which) from PBMCs. The receptor was derived from a human donor with aplastic anemia.

Here the CDR3 DNA reads TGTGCCAGCAGCTTAGCGAAACGAAGCAATCAGCCCCAGCATTTT. Protein: CASSLAKRSNQPQHF. The gene calls are TRBV7-2 and TRBJ1-5; D ambiguous. The germline gives CDR1 SGHTA, CDR2 FQGNSA. The CDR3 totals 15 residues. Trimming left V 0 bases short and J 1 base short, with 7 bases between.